This TCR beta chain was captured in a study of blood T cell repertoires in COVID-19. About the research overall: Acute and convalescent COVID-19 specimens originated in the United States, Italy and Spain. Sources were T cells, B-cell-depleted T cells, or PBMCs; the material itself was cDNA or gDNA.

CDR3 length equals 13 residues. With 4 bases clipped from V and 8 bases from J, the junction kept 7 bases outside the gene matches. Germline loops: CDR1 SGHRS, CDR2 YFSETQ. As processed by the authors: For nucleated cells, counts were estimated from reference gene primer amplification. The assay was immunoSEQ multiplex PCR, and TCRdb's table has in-frame clones only and misses some. That table supplies the V and J calls and clone size; D and trimming were determined from the DNA. The sample has over 100,000 clones, roughly 82% seen once. The chain employs TRBV5-1 and TRBJ1-2, with 8 bases matching TRBD1. The TCR was taken from a man aged 55 to 70 with acute or convalescent COVID-19. Sequences were obtained from peripheral blood. CDR3 sequence reads: CASSERTGNGYTF. In DNA, the CDR3 is TGCGCCAGCAGCGAGCGGACAGGGAACGGCTACACCTTC.